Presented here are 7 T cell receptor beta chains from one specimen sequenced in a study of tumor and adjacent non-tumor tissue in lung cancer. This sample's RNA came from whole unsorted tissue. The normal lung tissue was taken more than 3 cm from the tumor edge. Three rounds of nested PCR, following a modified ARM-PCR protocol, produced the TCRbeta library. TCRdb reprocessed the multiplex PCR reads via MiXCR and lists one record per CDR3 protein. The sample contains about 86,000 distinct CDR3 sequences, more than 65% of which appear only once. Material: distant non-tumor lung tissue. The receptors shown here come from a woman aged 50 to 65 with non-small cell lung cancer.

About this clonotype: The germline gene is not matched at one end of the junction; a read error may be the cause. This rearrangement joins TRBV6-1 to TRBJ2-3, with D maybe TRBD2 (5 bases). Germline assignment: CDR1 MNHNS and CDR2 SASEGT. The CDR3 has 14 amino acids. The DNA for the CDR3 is TGTGCCAGCACCATCAATTTCGAGGGAGATACGCAATATTTT. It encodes CASTINFEGDTQYF.

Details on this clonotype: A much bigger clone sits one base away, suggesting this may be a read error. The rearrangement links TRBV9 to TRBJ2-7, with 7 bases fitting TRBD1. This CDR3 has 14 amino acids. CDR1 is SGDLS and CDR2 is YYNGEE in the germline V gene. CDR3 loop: CARSDGTVNYEQYF. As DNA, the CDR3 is TGTGCCCGCAGCGACGGGACAGTTAACTACGAGCAGTACTTC.

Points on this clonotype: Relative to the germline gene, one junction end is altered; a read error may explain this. In DNA form, the CDR3 reads TGTGCCAGCAGTTACGGGCCGTCGGCCGGGGCCAACGTGCTGAGTTTC. This sequence encodes CASSYGPSAGANVLSF. V gene TRBV6-5 combines with J gene TRBJ2-6; D may correspond to TRBD1 or TRBD2 (5 bases each). CDR3 size: 16 residues. Germline CDR1 is MNHEY and CDR2 is SVGAGI.

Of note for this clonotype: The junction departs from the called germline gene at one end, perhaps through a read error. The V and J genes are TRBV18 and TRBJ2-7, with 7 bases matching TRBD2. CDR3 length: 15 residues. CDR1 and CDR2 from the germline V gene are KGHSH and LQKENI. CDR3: CASSRGGTDSYEKYF. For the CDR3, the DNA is TGTGCCAGCTCACGGGGGGGGACCGACAGCTACGAGAAGTACTTC.

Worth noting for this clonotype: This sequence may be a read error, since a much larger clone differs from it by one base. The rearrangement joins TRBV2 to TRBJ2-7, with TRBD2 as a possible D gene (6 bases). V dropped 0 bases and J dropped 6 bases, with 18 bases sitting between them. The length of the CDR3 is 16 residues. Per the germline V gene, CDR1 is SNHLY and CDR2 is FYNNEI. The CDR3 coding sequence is TGTGCCAGCAGTGAAGCTCGAGTGGGAGGCCTCTCCGAGCAGTACTTC. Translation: CASSEARVGGLSEQYF.

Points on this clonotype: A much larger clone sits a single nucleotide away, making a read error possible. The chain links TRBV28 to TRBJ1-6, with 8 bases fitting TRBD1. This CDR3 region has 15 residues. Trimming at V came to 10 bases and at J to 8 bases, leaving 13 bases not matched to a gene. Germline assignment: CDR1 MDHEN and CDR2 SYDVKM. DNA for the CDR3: TGTGCCAACAGCCGCCCGGGACAGGACTATTCACCCCTCCACTTT. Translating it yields CANSRPGQDYSPLHF.

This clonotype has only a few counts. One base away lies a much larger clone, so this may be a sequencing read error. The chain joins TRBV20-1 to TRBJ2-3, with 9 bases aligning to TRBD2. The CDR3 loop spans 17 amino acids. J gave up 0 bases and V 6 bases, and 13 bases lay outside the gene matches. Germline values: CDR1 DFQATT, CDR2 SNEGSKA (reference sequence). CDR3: CSAPSWVGTSSTDTQYF. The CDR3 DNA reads TGCAGTGCACCCTCGTGGGTCGGGACTAGCAGCACAGATACGCAGTATTTT.